The present entry profiles one T cell receptor beta chain with its context. This entry is derived from a study of blood T cell repertoires in COVID-19. Study information: COVID-19 samples collected from the United States, Italy and Spain covered acute and convalescent phases.

V was clipped by 11 bases and J by 2 bases, with 8 bases between them. CDR1 and CDR2 (germline): WNHNN, SYGVQD (reference sequence). There are 11 residues in the CDR3. Original handling: Cell counts per sample came from amplifying reference gene primers. Sequencing was performed with immunoSEQ multiplex PCR; in TCRdb, only in-frame clones are kept and a portion is missing. That table gives V, J and clone size, and the DNA gave D and trimming. The table shows approximately 200,000 clones, with roughly 85% occurring only once. Grouping used clinical history reported by participants in a survey and questionnaire. All recovered Cohort 3 donors got two negative PCRs, got clearance, or saw symptom resolution.

V and J are TRBV10-1 and TRBJ2-3; D is undetermined. The clonotype was recovered from a man between 35 and 55 years old who had recovered from COVID-19. The source material was PBMCs or T cells enriched from blood (not recorded which). The CDR3, as DNA: TGCGCCCGCGTCCCCACAGATACGCAGTATTTT. This codes for CARVPTDTQYF.